This T cell receptor beta chain was recovered during a study of shared clonotypes between healthy human individuals. Study in general: Researchers assigned three CD4 naive, three CD4 memory, two CD8 naive and one CD8 memory plate to each donor. General study results and limits: Sequencing depth was predicted to influence how clonotypes are shared among donors.

This clone showed up just once. Its specificity is not known. Each cell subset's genomic DNA was divided evenly among several immunoSEQ plates. Produced via immunoSEQ multiplex PCR; TCRdb's table is partial and in-frame only. The data hold roughly 1 million clones, with around 82% observed a single time. The TCR was taken from a man between 18 and 35 years old in good health. Some clones in this sample may be carry-over from other donors' samples. Sequencing used memory CD4+ T cells from PBMCs. As to subset: CD45RA-negative fraction.

The CDR3 nucleotides read TGTGCCAGCAGAAAAGGGGGGACTTCGTACAATGAGCAGTTCTTC. Translation: CASRKGGTSYNEQFF. The chain links TRBV2 to TRBJ2-1, with D perhaps matching TRBD1 or TRBD2 (6 bases each). The CDR3 has 15 amino acids. V lost 6 bases and J 4 bases, leaving 16 bases between the germline ends. Germline CDR1 is SNHLY and CDR2 is FYNNEI.